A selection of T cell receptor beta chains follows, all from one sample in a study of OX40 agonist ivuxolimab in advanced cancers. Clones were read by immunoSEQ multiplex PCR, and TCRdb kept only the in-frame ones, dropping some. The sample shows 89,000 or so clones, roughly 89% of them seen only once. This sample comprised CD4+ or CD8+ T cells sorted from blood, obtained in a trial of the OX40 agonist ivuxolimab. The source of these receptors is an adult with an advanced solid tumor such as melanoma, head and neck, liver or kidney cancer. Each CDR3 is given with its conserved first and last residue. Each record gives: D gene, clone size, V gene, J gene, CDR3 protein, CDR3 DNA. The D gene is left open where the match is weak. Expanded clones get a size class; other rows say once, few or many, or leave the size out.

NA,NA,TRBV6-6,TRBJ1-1,CASSYIPVTEAFF,TGTGCCAGCAGTTACATTCCAGTCACTGAAGCTTTCTTT
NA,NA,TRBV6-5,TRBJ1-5,CASSFHGGNQPQHF,TGTGCCAGCAGTTTTCACGGAGGCAATCAGCCCCAGCATTTT
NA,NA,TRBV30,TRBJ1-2,CAWSVYYGYTF,TGTGCCTGGAGTGTGTACTATGGCTACACCTTC
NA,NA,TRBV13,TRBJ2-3,CASSSDRDTQYF,TGTGCCAGCAGCTCGGACCGGGATACGCAGTATTTT
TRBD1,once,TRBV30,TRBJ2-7,CAWSTGTGNEQYF,TGTGCCTGGAGTACCGGGACAGGGAACGAGCAGTACTTC
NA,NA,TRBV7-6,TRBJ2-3,CASSLVGTDTQYF,TGTGCCAGCAGCTTAGTGGGCACAGATACGCAGTATTTT
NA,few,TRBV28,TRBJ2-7,CASSNYEQYF,TGTGCCAGCAGTAACTACGAGCAGTACTTC
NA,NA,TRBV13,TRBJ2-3,CASSLARGQTDTQYF,TGTGCCAGCAGCTTAGCCCGAGGACAGACAGATACGCAGTATTTT
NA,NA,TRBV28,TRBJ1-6,CASNPQGRWAPLHF,TGTGCCAGCAACCCACAGGGTCGCTGGGCACCCCTCCACTTT
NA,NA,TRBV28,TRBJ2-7,CAGYEQYF,TGTGCCGGCTACGAGCAGTACTTC
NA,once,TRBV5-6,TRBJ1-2,CASSWGDSWVPGGYTF,TGTGCCAGCAGCTGGGGGGACTCTTGGGTTCCTGGTGGCTACACCTTC
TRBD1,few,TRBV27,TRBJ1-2,CASSPVQGAVGYTF,TGTGCCAGCAGTCCCGTCCAGGGGGCGGTTGGCTACACCTTC
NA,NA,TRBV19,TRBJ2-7,CASSIFNSYEQYF,TGTGCCAGTAGTATTTTTAACTCCTACGAGCAGTACTTC
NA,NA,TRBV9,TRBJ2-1,CASTRDIGNEQFF,TGTGCCAGTACCCGGGACATAGGGAATGAGCAGTTCTTC
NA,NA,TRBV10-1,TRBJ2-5,CASSDGETQYF,TGCGCCAGCAGTGACGGGGAGACCCAGTACTTC
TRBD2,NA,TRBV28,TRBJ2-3,CASSLVAGGADTQYF,TGTGCCAGCAGTTTAGTCGCGGGAGGCGCAGATACGCAGTATTTT
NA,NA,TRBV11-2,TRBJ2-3,CASSLDVGPTDTQYF,TGTGCCAGCAGCTTAGACGTCGGACCTACAGATACGCAGTATTTT
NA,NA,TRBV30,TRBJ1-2,CAWSVTRVDLFWGYTF,TGTGCCTGGAGTGTGACCAGGGTTGATCTCTTTTGGGGCTACACCTTC
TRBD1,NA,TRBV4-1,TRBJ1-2,CASSLRTGGYYGYTF,TGCGCCAGCAGCCTGCGGACAGGGGGATACTATGGCTACACCTTC
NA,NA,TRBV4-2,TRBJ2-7,CASSQDGARYRPYEQYF,TGTGCCAGCAGCCAAGATGGGGCGAGGTACCGGCCCTACGAGCAGTACTTC
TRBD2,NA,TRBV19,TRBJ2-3,CASSLSTSPDTQYF,TGTGCCAGTAGTCTTTCGACTAGCCCAGATACGCAGTATTTT
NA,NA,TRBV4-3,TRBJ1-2,CASSQGWQTNYGYTF,TGCGCCAGCAGCCAAGGGTGGCAGACTAACTATGGCTACACCTTC
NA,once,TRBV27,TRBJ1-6,CASRGFSYNSPLHF,TGTGCCAGCAGGGGGTTCTCCTATAATTCACCCCTCCACTTT
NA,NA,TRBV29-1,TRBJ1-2,CSVFSIYGYTF,TGCAGCGTCTTTTCGATCTATGGCTACACCTTC
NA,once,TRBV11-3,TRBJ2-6,CASSLDDDFSGANVLTF,TGTGCCAGCAGCTTAGATGACGACTTCTCTGGGGCCAACGTCCTGACTTTC
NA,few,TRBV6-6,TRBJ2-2,CASSYVGVDTGELFF,TGTGCCAGCAGTTACGTGGGAGTGGACACCGGGGAGCTGTTTTTT
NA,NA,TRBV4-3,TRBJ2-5,CASSPERWETQYF,TGCGCCAGCAGCCCAGAGCGATGGGAGACCCAGTACTTC
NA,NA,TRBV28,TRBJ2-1,CASRSLASSYNEQFF,TGTGCCAGCAGGTCTCTAGCGAGCTCCTACAATGAGCAGTTCTTC
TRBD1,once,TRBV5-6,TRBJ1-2,CASSLDRGWYGYTF,TGTGCCAGCAGCTTGGACAGGGGTTGGTATGGCTACACCTTC
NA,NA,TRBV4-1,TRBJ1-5,CASSQDVSHPSEPQHF,TGCGCCAGCAGCCAAGATGTATCACACCCCTCGGAGCCCCAGCATTTT
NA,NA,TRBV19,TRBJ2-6,CASSIPGRALTF,TGTGCCAGTAGTATCCCGGGCCGGGCCCTGACTTTC
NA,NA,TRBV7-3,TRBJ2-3,CASSEGRDTQYF,TGTGCCAGCAGCGAAGGGCGGGATACGCAGTATTTT
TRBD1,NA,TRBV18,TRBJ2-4,CASSTTGAQAKNIQYF,TGTGCCAGCTCAACGACAGGGGCCCAAGCCAAAAACATTCAGTACTTC
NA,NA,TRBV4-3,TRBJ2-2,CASSRLEGIPGELFF,TGCGCCAGCAGCCGGTTAGAGGGCATCCCGGGGGAGCTGTTTTTT
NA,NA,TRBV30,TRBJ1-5,CAWREQGLANQPQHF,TGTGCCTGGAGAGAACAGGGACTGGCGAATCAGCCCCAGCATTTT
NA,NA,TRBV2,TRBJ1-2,CASSEALESGYTF,TGTGCCAGCAGTGAAGCGCTTGAGTCCGGCTACACCTTC
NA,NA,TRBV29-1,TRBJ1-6,CSVRGPGGALHF,TGCAGCGTGAGGGGTCCGGGTGGGGCCCTCCACTTT
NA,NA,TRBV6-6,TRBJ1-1,CASSYTRYTEAFF,TGTGCCAGCAGTTACACGCGTTACACTGAAGCTTTCTTT
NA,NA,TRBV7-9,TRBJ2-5,CASSRLIETQYF,TGTGCCAGCAGCCGACTAATTGAGACCCAGTACTTC
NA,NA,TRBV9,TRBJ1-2,CASSVATVGRYYTF,TGTGCCAGCAGCGTAGCTACGGTGGGGAGATACTACACCTTC
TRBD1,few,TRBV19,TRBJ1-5,CASRTGGGNQPQHF,TGTGCCAGTAGGACAGGGGGTGGCAATCAGCCCCAGCATTTT
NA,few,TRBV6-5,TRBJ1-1,CASSYGGMNTEAFF,TGTGCCAGCAGTTACGGTGGGATGAACACTGAAGCTTTCTTT